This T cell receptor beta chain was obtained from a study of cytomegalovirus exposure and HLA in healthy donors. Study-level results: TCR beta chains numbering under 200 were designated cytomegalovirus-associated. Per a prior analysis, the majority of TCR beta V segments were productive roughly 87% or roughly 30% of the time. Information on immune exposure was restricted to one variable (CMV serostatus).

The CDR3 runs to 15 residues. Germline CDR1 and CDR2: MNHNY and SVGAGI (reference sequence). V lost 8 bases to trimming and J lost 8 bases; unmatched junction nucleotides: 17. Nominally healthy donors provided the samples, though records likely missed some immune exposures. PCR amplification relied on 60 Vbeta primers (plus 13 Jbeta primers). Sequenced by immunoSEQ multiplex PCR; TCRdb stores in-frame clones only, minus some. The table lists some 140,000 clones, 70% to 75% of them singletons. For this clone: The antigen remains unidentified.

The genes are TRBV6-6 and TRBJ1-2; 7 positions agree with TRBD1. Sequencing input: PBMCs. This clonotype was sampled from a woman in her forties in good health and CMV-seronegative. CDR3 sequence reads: CASYDAPGQQLGYTF. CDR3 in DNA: TGTGCCAGCTACGACGCCCCGGGACAGCAATTGGGCTACACCTTC.